The table lists the clone carrying this T cell receptor (beta chain) with a few counts. TCRdb called the 5' RACE reads again in MiXCR, with one record for every CDR3 protein. The repertoire holds 400,000 or so distinct CDR3 sequences, 28% seen once, with 6.1% in the top ten. This specimen comes from a study of identical twins' blood T cells. CDR1 SGHRS and CDR2 YFSETQ come from the germline V gene. V lost 0 bases to trimming and J lost 4 bases, with 13 bases between them. The CDR3 is 15 residues long. The receptor was derived from a woman aged 18-50 years in good health. This sequence joins TRBV5-1 and TRBJ1-1, with a tentative D call TRBD1 (5 bases). Sequencing input: PBMCs. CDR3 amino acids: CASSLAPGLGTEAFF. The CDR3 region has the DNA TGCGCCAGCAGCTTGGCCCCAGGGCTGGGCACTGAAGCTTTCTTT. Full variable domain (outside the CDR3, taken from reference TRBV5-1 and TRBJ1-1): KAGVTQTPRYLIKTRGQQVTLSCSPISGHRSVSWYQQTPGQGLQFLFEYFSETQRNKGNFPGRFSGRQFSNSRSEMNVSTLELGDSALYLCASSLAPGLGTEAFFGQGTRLTVV.